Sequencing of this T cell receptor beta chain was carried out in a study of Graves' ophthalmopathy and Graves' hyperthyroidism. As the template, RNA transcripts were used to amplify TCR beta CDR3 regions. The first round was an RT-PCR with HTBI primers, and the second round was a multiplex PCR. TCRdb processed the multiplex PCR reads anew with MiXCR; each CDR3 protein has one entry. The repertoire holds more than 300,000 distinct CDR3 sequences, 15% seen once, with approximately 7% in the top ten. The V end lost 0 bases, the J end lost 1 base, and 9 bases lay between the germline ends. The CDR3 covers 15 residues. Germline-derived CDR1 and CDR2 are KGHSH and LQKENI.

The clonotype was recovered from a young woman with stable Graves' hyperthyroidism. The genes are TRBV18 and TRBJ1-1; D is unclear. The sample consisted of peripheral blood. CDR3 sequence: CASSPPTIGNTEAFF. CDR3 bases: TGTGCCAGCTCACCACCGACGATCGGGAACACTGAAGCTTTCTTT.